Each of the 9 T cell receptor beta chains below was sequenced from the same sample in a study of T cell responses to AZD1222 COVID-19 vaccine. Sequenced by immunoSEQ multiplex PCR; TCRdb stores in-frame clones only, minus some. The sample holds approximately 190,000 clones; around 87% are singletons and the top ten take around 2.9%. The specimen was peripheral blood, collected on day 0 of MenACWY control vaccination. The receptors stem from an adult in good health.

The CDR3 DNA reads TGTGCCAGCAGCTCGGGACTAGCTGCCTCCTACGAGCAGTACTTC. The encoded protein is CASSSGLAASYEQYF. The rearrangement uses TRBV6-5 and TRBJ2-7; 9 bases map to TRBD2. CDR3 size: 15 residues. CDR1 and CDR2 (germline): MNHEY, SVGAGI. V dropped 6 bases and J dropped 0; count of bases not matched to a gene: 6.

The chain links TRBV19 to TRBJ1-1; a possible D gene is TRBD1 (6 bases). The V gene's germline CDR1 is LNHDA and CDR2 SQIVND (reference sequence). V was clipped by 4 bases and J by 4 bases, with 13 bases between them. This CDR3 has 14 amino acids. The CDR3 protein is CASSKGQGATEAFF. As DNA, the CDR3 is TGTGCCAGTAGTAAGGGACAAGGAGCCACTGAAGCTTTCTTT.

The chain joins TRBV6-5 to TRBJ1-1; no reliable D call. The CDR3 covers 14 residues. Trimming shortened V by 5 bases and J by 2 bases, and 12 bases separated the two germline ends. Germline CDR1 reads MNHEY; CDR2 reads SVGAGI. The CDR3, as DNA: TGTGCCAGCAGTACGCCAGAGACAAACACTGAAGCTTTCTTT. Its protein product is CASSTPETNTEAFF.

This clone was observed a few times. V is TRBV3-1 (or the pseudogene TRBV3-2) and J is TRBJ2-7; 9 bases fit TRBD1. Germline lookup yields CDR1 LGHDT and CDR2 YNNKEL (reference sequence). The CDR3 is 14 residues long. Trimming at V came to 2 bases and at J to 4 bases, leaving 3 bases not matched to a gene. The CDR3 loop is CASSQRTGVYEQYF. The CDR3 DNA sequence: TGTGCCAGCAGCCAAAGGACAGGGGTATACGAGCAGTACTTC.

The CDR3 nucleotides are TGTGCCAGCAGCTTCCTTTCCCTATACGACAATGAGCAGTTCTTC. Protein product: CASSFLSLYDNEQFF. V and J are TRBV7-9 and TRBJ2-1; D gene uncertain. The CDR3 spans 15 residues. Germline CDR1 is SEHNR and CDR2 is FQNEAQ (reference sequence). The V end lost 3 bases, the J end lost 5 bases, and 14 bases lay between the germline ends.

This chain joins TRBV6-5 and TRBJ1-1; weak D call: TRBD1 (5 bases). The CDR3 extends over 13 amino acids. V gave up 8 bases and J gave up 0 bases, with 10 bases separating them. Germline-derived CDR1 and CDR2 are MNHEY and SVGAGI. The CDR3 nucleotides read TGTGCCAGCGGGACCCAGCTGAACACTGAAGCTTTCTTT. It yields the protein CASGTQLNTEAFF.

This sequence joins TRBV11-2 and TRBJ2-1; 8 positions agree with TRBD2. The J segment lost 10 bases and the V segment lost 6 bases, leaving 2 bases of the junction unmatched. CDR1 and CDR2 from the germline V gene are SGHAT and FQNNGV. The CDR3 covers 11 residues. In nucleotides, the CDR3 is TGTGCCAGCAGTCGGGGGGGAGAGCAGTTCTTC. As protein: CASSRGGEQFF.

The genes are TRBV7-3 and TRBJ1-2; D call uncertain. The CDR3 contains 15 residues. Germline assignment: CDR1 SGHTA and CDR2 FQGTGA. Trimming pared 0 bases from V and 3 bases from J, leaving 11 bases between. In DNA form, the CDR3 reads TGTGCCAGCAGCTTAACAGGGCCCACTGACTATGGCTACACCTTC. Amino acids: CASSLTGPTDYGYTF.

The V and J genes are TRBV3-1 (or the pseudogene TRBV3-2) and TRBJ1-6; D remains ambiguous. This CDR3 has 14 amino acids. CDR1 is LGHDT and CDR2 is YNNKEL in the germline V gene (reference sequence). V was shortened by 4 bases and J by 6 bases, with 10 bases between the two germline ends. This chain's CDR3 is CASSLGRGNSPLHF. Here the CDR3 DNA reads TGTGCCAGCAGCCTCGGACGGGGTAATTCACCCCTCCACTTT.